Each of the 2 T cell receptor beta chains below was sequenced from the same sample in a study of control samples from healthy donors and cancer patients. Using immunoSEQ multiplex PCR, the repertoire was profiled, and TCRdb retains in-frame clones only, with some absent. This sample has roughly 54,000 clones, with 95% to 97% found just once. Sequenced input: blood. These receptors all come from a woman in her 30s in good health.

This clone has a single count. The chain uses TRBV24-1 and TRBJ2-2; TRBD2 agrees at 8 bases. Trimming took 5 bases from V and 4 from J; bases not matched to a gene: 2. The CDR3 is 14 residues long. CDR1 KGHDR and CDR2 SFDVKD come from the germline V gene. CDR3 DNA sequence: TGTGCCACCAGTGCGGGAGGGTTCACCGGGGAGCTGTTTTTT. Its protein product is CATSAGGFTGELFF.

This rearrangement joins TRBV10-3 to TRBJ2-7; 11 bases are a match to TRBD1. The CDR3 runs to 14 residues. Germline CDR1 ENHRY, CDR2 SYGVKD. J gave up 4 bases and V 8 bases, and 7 bases lay outside the gene matches. CDR3 DNA sequence: TGTGCCATCCGATCCGGACAGGGGGCGTACGAGCAGTACTTC. Translation: CAIRSGQGAYEQYF.